The 9 T cell receptor beta chains below were found in one sample sequenced in a study of blood T cell repertoires in COVID-19. The data were produced by immunoSEQ multiplex PCR, yet TCRdb's version contains in-frame clones alone and is incomplete. The data hold 250,000 to 350,000 clones, with around 90% observed a single time. What was sequenced was peripheral blood. The receptors here all came from a man aged 18 to 29 with active or convalescent COVID-19.

The rearrangement joins TRBV2 to TRBJ2-1, with D maybe TRBD1 (6 bases). Germline lookup yields CDR1 SNHLY and CDR2 FYNNEI. This CDR3 spans 12 amino acids. V dropped 8 bases and J dropped 8 bases, with 13 bases sitting between them. The CDR3 coding sequence is TGTGCCAGCCATAGAGGGGGTCATGAGCAGTTCTTC. Translation: CASHRGGHEQFF.

The rearrangement joins TRBV5-4 to TRBJ2-1; tentatively, D is TRBD2 (7 bases). Germline lookup yields CDR1 SGHNT and CDR2 YYREEE (reference sequence). Trimming stripped 7 bases from V and 8 bases from J, with 16 bases between. This CDR3 comprises 13 residues. The CDR3 protein is CASGTGGGYEQFF. The DNA for the CDR3 is TGTGCCAGCGGCACTGGGGGGGGCTATGAGCAGTTCTTC.

The chain uses TRBV6-5 and TRBJ1-2; D remains unclear. Trimming left V 2 bases short and J 8 bases short, with 15 bases between. Germline V lookup: CDR1 MNHEY, CDR2 SVGAGI. The CDR3 loop spans 14 amino acids. In DNA form, the CDR3 reads TGTGCCAGCAGTTACGTTGGCGATTGGGAGGGCTACACCTTC. This sequence encodes CASSYVGDWEGYTF.

The chain uses TRBV5-1 and TRBJ1-6; TRBD1 aligns across 10 bases. J was trimmed by 5 bases and V by 0 bases; bases with no gene match: 11. The germline V gene encodes CDR1 SGHRS and CDR2 YFSETQ. This CDR3 region has 19 residues. CDR3 region: CASSLAGVRTGGDNSPLHF. DNA for the CDR3: TGCGCCAGCAGCTTGGCCGGGGTCCGGACAGGGGGAGATAATTCACCCCTCCACTTT. Based on the CDR3 plus reference TRBV5-1 and TRBJ1-6, the full variable domain is KAGVTQTPRYLIKTRGQQVTLSCSPISGHRSVSWYQQTPGQGLQFLFEYFSETQRNKGNFPGRFSGRQFSNSRSEMNVSTLELGDSALYLCASSLAGVRTGGDNSPLHFGNGTRLTVT.

This clone appeared a single time. V gene TRBV19 combines with J gene TRBJ2-2; 7 positions match TRBD1. V lost 7 bases to trimming and J lost 4 bases; unmatched junction nucleotides: 6. This CDR3 has 14 amino acids. Germline CDR1 and CDR2: LNHDA and SQIVND (reference sequence). DNA of the CDR3: TGTGCCAGTAAACTCCAGGGGGTCACCGGGGAGCTGTTTTTT. Its translation: CASKLQGVTGELFF.

This chain joins TRBV21-1 and TRBJ2-7; TRBD2, the table's D call, was not compared with the DNA. TRBV21-1 is reported as a pseudogene. This CDR3 has 12 amino acids. CDR3: CASSKRVNKQYF. CDR3 sequence (DNA): TGTGCCAGCAGCAAGCGGGTCAACAAGCAGTACTTC.

The chain has TRBV29-1 and TRBJ1-1; D uncertain. The CDR3 totals 12 residues. Germline V gives CDR1 SQVTM, CDR2 ANQGSEA. Trimming stripped 6 bases from V and 7 bases from J, with 15 bases between. The CDR3 nucleotides are TGCAGCGTAGACACATTGCCTGGTGAAGCTTTCTTT. It is translated as CSVDTLPGEAFF.

The table lists this clone with a few counts. This chain joins TRBV19 and TRBJ1-2, with 9 positions matching TRBD1. The ends lost 7 bases at V and 7 bases at J; junction bases unmatched: 7. Germline loops: CDR1 LNHDA, CDR2 SQIVND (reference sequence). The CDR3 contains 13 residues. CDR3 nucleotide sequence: TGTGCCAGTAAGGGACAGGGAATGGGTGGCTACACCTTC. This gives the protein CASKGQGMGGYTF.

The chain is built from TRBV28 and TRBJ2-1; 7 positions agree with TRBD1. Trimming cost V 7 bases and J 3 bases; bases outside gene matches: 9. Germline CDR1 reads MDHEN; CDR2 reads SYDVKM. The CDR3 extends over 15 amino acids. DNA for the CDR3: TGTGCCAGCACCGACACAGGGGCTAACTACAATGAGCAGTTCTTC. It encodes CASTDTGANYNEQFF.